These 20 T cell receptor beta chains were sequenced from one sample in a study of T cell changes during pregnancy in multiple sclerosis. Libraries were prepared by immunoSEQ multiplex PCR; TCRdb keeps only in-frame clonotypes and omits some of them. Of 58,000 or so clones in the sample, roughly 90% are singletons; the top ten hold 2.3%. This specimen was peripheral blood, taken in the first trimester of pregnancy. The receptor set was obtained from a female donor with multiple sclerosis, enrolled in a pregnancy study.

The chain carries TRBV27 and TRBJ2-1, with a weak D call TRBD2 (6 bases). The CDR3 contains 15 residues. Trimming took 6 bases from V and 4 from J, leaving 16 bases between them. Germline V gene data show CDR1 as MNHEY and CDR2 as SMNVEV (reference sequence). The CDR3 DNA reads TGTGCCAGCAGCCGAGCGGGCCAATCTTACAATGAGCAGTTCTTC. Amino acid sequence: CASSRAGQSYNEQFF.

V gene TRBV7-9 combines with J gene TRBJ1-1, with D unresolved. The CDR3 is 15 amino acids. The germline V gene encodes CDR1 SEHNR and CDR2 FQNEAQ (reference sequence). The V end lost 5 bases, the J end lost 2 bases, and 15 bases lay between the germline ends. The CDR3: CASSPRQALNTEAFF. The CDR3 DNA follows: TGTGCCAGCAGCCCGCGACAAGCCTTAAACACTGAAGCTTTCTTT.

About this clone: A read error may account for a junction end that differs from germline. V gene TRBV7-7 combines with J gene TRBJ2-2; TRBD1 matches 9 bases. Germline CDR1 reads SSHAT; CDR2 reads FNYEAQ (reference sequence). CDR3 length: 16 amino acids. The CDR3 loop is CASSTTGGKAIGELFF. CDR3 nucleotide sequence: TGTGCTAGCAGCACGACAGGGGGAAAAGCGATCGGGGAGCTGTTTTTT.

This rearrangement joins TRBV5-1 to TRBJ2-1; TRBD2 aligns across 11 bases. Germline V gene data show CDR1 as SGHRS and CDR2 as YFSETQ. Unmatched junction bases numbered 4, after V lost 3 bases and J lost 5 bases. CDR3 length equals 15 residues. The CDR3, as DNA: TGCGCCAGCAGCTCTCCTAGCGGGAGGAACAATGAGCAGTTCTTC. Amino acids: CASSSPSGRNNEQFF.

The chain employs TRBV5-6 and TRBJ2-1; D remains ambiguous. V was clipped by 2 bases and J by 7 bases, with 4 bases between them. The germline V gene encodes CDR1 SGHDT and CDR2 YYEEEE. The length of the CDR3 is 11 residues. CDR3 region: CASSFLNEQFF. CDR3 nucleotides: TGTGCCAGCAGCTTCCTAAATGAGCAGTTCTTC.

This chain uses TRBV25-1 with TRBJ2-1, with D possibly TRBD1 on 6 matching bases. Per the germline V gene, CDR1 is MGHDK and CDR2 is SYGVNS. The CDR3 sequence is 15 residues long. The V end was cut by 6 bases, the J end by 2 bases, with 14 bases between. The CDR3 is CASSVQGVPYNEQFF. CDR3 nucleotide sequence: TGTGCCAGCAGCGTACAGGGTGTACCCTACAATGAGCAGTTCTTC. Based on the CDR3 plus reference TRBV25-1 and TRBJ2-1, the full variable domain is EADIYQTPRYLVIGTGKKITLECSQTMGHDKMYWYQQDPGMELHLIHYSYGVNSTEKGDLSSESTVSRIRTEHFPLTLESARPSHTSQYLCASSVQGVPYNEQFFGPGTRLTVL.

The chain joins TRBV7-3 to TRBJ2-2, with D possibly matching TRBD2 (5 bases). CDR1 is SGHTA, CDR2 FQGTGA, per germline. V dropped 5 bases and J dropped 6 bases, with 13 bases sitting between them. There are 14 residues in the CDR3. The CDR3, as DNA: TGTGCCAGCAGCGAAATGGGAGCTCCCGGGGAGCTGTTTTTT. Translation: CASSEMGAPGELFF. Using reference TRBV7-3 and TRBJ2-2 for the parts outside the CDR3, the full variable domain is GAGVSQTPSNKVTEKGKYVELRCDPISGHTALYWYRQSLGQGPEFLIYFQGTGAADDSGLPNDRFFAVRPEGSVSTLKIQRTERGDSAVYLCASSEMGAPGELFFGEGSRLTVL.

The CDR3 DNA sequence: TGTGCCAGCAGTAGTAGCGGTTCCTACAATGAGCAGTTCTTC. Translated, it gives CASSSSGSYNEQFF. This chain connects TRBV5-4 to TRBJ2-1; D is perhaps TRBD2 (6 bases). There are 14 residues in the CDR3. CDR1 is SGHNT, CDR2 YYREEE, per germline (reference sequence). Trimming cost V 5 bases and J 1 base, with 10 bases left between them.

This chain's CDR3 is CASSLGSRGTYQPQHF. Here the CDR3 DNA reads TGTGCCAGCAGCTTAGGGTCGAGGGGGACCTATCAGCCCCAGCATTTT. The gene calls are TRBV7-8 and TRBJ1-5, with D perhaps matching TRBD1 (6 bases). The germline CDR1 and CDR2 sequences are SGHVS and FQNEAQ. V lost 1 base and J lost 5, with 15 bases in between. The CDR3 totals 16 residues.

This chain connects TRBV7-9 to TRBJ2-5, with D unresolved. The V gene lost 1 base and the J gene lost 5 bases, with 14 bases spanning the gap. This CDR3 comprises 15 residues. CDR1 SEHNR and CDR2 FQNEAQ come from the germline V gene (reference sequence). The CDR3 coding sequence is TGTGCCAGCAGCTTAGGGTCCTCGATGAGGGAGACCCAGTACTTC. This gives the protein CASSLGSSMRETQYF.

The chain uses TRBV7-9 and TRBJ2-1, with TRBD1 identical over 8 bases. CDR1 is SEHNR and CDR2 is FQNEAQ in the germline V gene (reference sequence). This CDR3 contains 15 residues. The V gene end was trimmed by 5 bases and the J gene end by 4 bases; junction bases not matched to a gene: 7. The DNA for the CDR3 is TGTGCCAGCAGCCGTTCAGGGGGCTTTTACAATGAGCAGTTCTTC. It is translated as CASSRSGGFYNEQFF. Supplemented by reference TRBV7-9 and TRBJ2-1, the full variable domain reads DTGVSQNPRHKITKRGQNVTFRCDPISEHNRLYWYRQTLGQGPEFLTYFQNEAQLEKSRLLSDRFSAERPKGSFSTLEIQRTEQGDSAMYLCASSRSGGFYNEQFFGPGTRLTVL.

The V and J genes are TRBV28 and TRBJ2-5, with 7 positions matching TRBD1. The CDR3 has 15 amino acids. Trimming took 6 bases from V and 3 from J; bases not matched to a gene: 10. The germline CDR1 and CDR2 sequences are MDHEN and SYDVKM. Here the CDR3 DNA reads TGTGCCAGCAGCACCCGACAGGGTACTAAAGAGACCCAGTACTTC. This sequence encodes CASSTRQGTKETQYF.

This clone was observed once. The V gene is TRBV11-2, the J gene TRBJ2-7; TRBD1 might be the D (5 bases). Trimming left V 2 bases short and J 3 bases short, with 14 bases between. CDR1 SGHAT and CDR2 FQNNGV come from the germline V gene. The CDR3 covers 15 residues. The DNA for the CDR3 is TGTGCCAGCAGCTTATTCCAGGGTAAAATCTACGAGCAGTACTTC. As protein: CASSLFQGKIYEQYF. The variable domain in full, with the rest retrieved from reference TRBV11-2 and TRBJ2-7, is EAGVAQSPRYKIIEKRQSVAFWCNPISGHATLYWYQQILGQGPKLLIQFQNNGVVDDSQLPKDRFSAERLKGVDSTLKIQPAKLEDSAVYLCASSLFQGKIYEQYFGPGTRLTVT.

This chain links TRBV2 with TRBJ1-5; D uncertain. The CDR3 spans 13 residues. CDR1 is SNHLY and CDR2 is FYNNEI in the germline V gene. V gave up 7 bases and J gave up 0 bases, with 7 bases separating them. The CDR3 protein is CASMRYSNQPQHF. CDR3 DNA: TGTGCCAGCATGAGGTATAGCAATCAGCCCCAGCATTTT. The whole variable domain, remainder taken from reference TRBV2 and TRBJ1-5, is EPEVTQTPSHQVTQMGQEVILRCVPISNHLYFYWYRQILGQKVEFLVSFYNNEISEKSEIFDDQFSVERPDGSNFTLKIRSTKLEDSAMYFCASMRYSNQPQHFGDGTRLSIL.

This chain uses TRBV28 with TRBJ2-1; TRBD1 agrees at 8 bases. Germline CDR1 and CDR2: MDHEN and SYDVKM. The V and J ends lost 5 bases and 8 bases, in that order; junction bases with no gene match: 11. This CDR3 region has 15 residues. The CDR3 loop is CASSADREEIDEQFF. CDR3 DNA: TGTGCCAGCAGTGCGGACAGGGAAGAGATCGATGAGCAGTTCTTC.

The chain carries TRBV7-9 and TRBJ2-1; 9 bases fit TRBD2. CDR1 SEHNR and CDR2 FQNEAQ come from the germline V gene (reference sequence). V lost 1 base and J lost 4; bases outside the gene matches: 2. This CDR3 has 15 amino acids. CDR3 sequence: CASSLGSGSYNEQFF. For the CDR3, the DNA is TGTGCCAGCAGCTTAGGTAGCGGGAGTTACAATGAGCAGTTCTTC.

The V call is TRBV7-9, the J call TRBJ2-1; possible D gene TRBD2, 5 bases. This CDR3 has 12 residues. The germline gives CDR1 SEHNR, CDR2 FQNEAQ (reference sequence). Trimming took 2 bases from V and 8 from J, leaving 7 bases between them. The CDR3, as DNA: TGTGCCAGCAGCTTAATGAGGGATGAGCAGTTCTTC. This sequence encodes CASSLMRDEQFF. Full variable domain (missing parts from reference TRBV7-9 and TRBJ2-1): DTGVSQNPRHKITKRGQNVTFRCDPISEHNRLYWYRQTLGQGPEFLTYFQNEAQLEKSRLLSDRFSAERPKGSFSTLEIQRTEQGDSAMYLCASSLMRDEQFFGPGTRLTVL.

The DNA of the CDR3 is TGTGCCAGCAGCTTGGCGACAATGGACAATGAGCAGTTCTTC. Its protein product is CASSLATMDNEQFF. V is TRBV5-4 and J is TRBJ2-1, with no clear D. This CDR3 contains 14 residues. Between the trimmed V and J ends, which lost 0 bases and 5 bases, there was a span of 9 bases. In germline, CDR1 is SGHNT, CDR2 YYREEE (reference sequence).

The chain links TRBV7-9 to TRBJ2-7, with D uncertain. V gave up 3 bases and J gave up 6 bases, with 6 bases separating them. The CDR3 sequence is 11 residues long. Germline CDR1 reads SEHNR; CDR2 reads FQNEAQ (reference sequence). The CDR3 DNA sequence: TGTGCCAGCAGCTTCGTCGGCGAGCAGTACTTC. It translates to CASSFVGEQYF.

The chain carries TRBV28 and TRBJ1-2, with TRBD1 matching over 9 bases. The CDR3 has 15 residues. J gave up 1 base and V 4 bases, and 4 bases lay outside the gene matches. Germline V gene sequence: CDR1 MDHEN, CDR2 SYDVKM. The CDR3 here is CASSWRTGDNYGYTF. Written as DNA, the CDR3 is TGTGCCAGCAGTTGGCGGACAGGGGATAACTATGGCTACACCTTC.